This TCR beta chain was retrieved from a study of T cell responses to AZD1222 COVID-19 vaccine. Regarding the study as a whole: Spike-specific TCR breadth and depth went up after people got two AZD1222 doses. Females outnumbered males among donors, who were mostly white British; clonal diversity was possibly underestimated. Repertoire sampling occurred only after the peak T cell response.

As for this clone: What it binds is unknown.

The CDR3 runs 13 residues. V was clipped by 3 bases and J by 10 bases, with 13 bases between them. Germline-derived CDR1 and CDR2 are SGHTA and FQGTGA. Method: immunoSEQ multiplex PCR; TCRdb's copy keeps in-frame clones and lacks some. Of 100,000 to 150,000 clones in the sample, roughly 90% were seen once. The J gene is TRBJ2-1, the V gene TRBV7-3; D is possibly TRBD1 or TRBD2 (5 bases each). Sequenced material: peripheral blood, taken 28 days after the second AZD1222 dose. The clonotype was recovered from an adult who received the AZD1222 COVID-19 vaccine. The chain's CDR3 is CASSFRGPGEQFF. CDR3 sequence (DNA): TGTGCCAGCAGCTTTCGGGGACCGGGAGAGCAGTTCTTC.